This T cell receptor beta chain was documented in a study of blood T cell repertoires in COVID-19. For the study at large: The United States, Italy and Spain supplied acute and convalescent COVID-19 samples. The cDNA or gDNA used as material had been derived from T cells, B-cell-depleted T cells, or PBMCs.

Per the study methods: Quantification of nucleated cells was approximated via reference gene primer amplification. The table came from immunoSEQ multiplex PCR; TCRdb's copy has only in-frame clones and leaves some out. Clonal size and the V and J genes are those of that table, whereas D and trimming came from the DNA. This table holds fewer than 200,000 clones, about 90% found once. CDR3 size: 15 residues. Germline V CDR1 and CDR2: MDHEN, SYDVKM. The V and J ends lost 3 bases and 3 bases respectively, with 13 bases between them. The rearrangement links TRBV28 to TRBJ2-3, with D perhaps TRBD1 (6 bases). The sample was peripheral blood. The receptor comes from a man aged 60 to 75 with active or convalescent COVID-19. CDR3 residues: CASSLSRGGTDTQYF. DNA of the CDR3: TGTGCCAGCAGTTTGAGCAGGGGTGGAACAGATACGCAGTATTTT.